This TCR beta chain was recorded in a study of T-cell memory formation after mild COVID-19. Per germline, CDR1 SGHTA and CDR2 FQGNSA. V was clipped by 5 bases and J by 3 bases; unmatched bases: 7. The length of the CDR3 is 16 residues. TCRdb redid the calling of the 5' RACE reads with MiXCR, one entry per CDR3 protein. The sample lists approximately 200,000 distinct CDR3 sequences; 15% to 20% were seen once. The sample consisted of PBMCs or a T cell subset sorted from them (not recorded which). V is TRBV7-2 and J is TRBJ2-1; TRBD2 matches at 10 bases. The sequence was collected from an adult woman who had mild COVID-19 (a few samples of this study predate the infection). Cell type and time point are not known. This chain's CDR3 is CASSPPGLAIYNEQFF. CDR3 DNA sequence: TGTGCCAGCAGCCCTCCGGGACTAGCGATCTACAATGAGCAGTTCTTC.